This T cell receptor beta chain was captured by sequencing in a study of T cell clonality in common variable immunodeficiency (dated by TCRdb to about 2015). Summary of the overall study and its limitations: Patient heterogeneity within the CVID cohort put limits on correlating repertoire features with clinical complications. CVID subjects shared fewer TCRbeta clones with each other than healthy controls did (p < 0.0001). Increased TCRbeta clonality was found in CVID subjects compared with healthy controls (t-test p = 0.018), with the increase being most characteristic of about a third of subjects. According to the authors, finding the cause of the higher clonality in CVID would require sequencing the repertoires of T cell subpopulations. Despite equal DNA input, controls averaged about 81,820 unique sequences per sample versus about 31,547 in CVID samples. Reportedly, TCRbeta sequences from CVID had fewer deletions and N-nucleotide insertions, and highly modified clones with 13 or more V deletions were absent from CVID.

The CDR3 contains 15 residues, cysteine and phenylalanine counted. Only the CDR3 bases that were read are kept: 36 of them, in frame from base 1. Trimming removed 5 bases from V and 1 base from J; the gene matches leave 6 bases unexplained. CDR1 and CDR2 were assigned from the germline V gene as SGHTA and FQGTGA. Equivalent amounts of genomic DNA from CVID and control samples were used as sequencing input. For every sample, a 60 bp segment covering the rearranged TCRbeta CDR3 region was amplified and then sequenced. The immunoSEQ assay, a bias-corrected multiplex PCR combined with high-throughput sequencing, was used for TCRbeta amplification. The published analysis was carried out like this. Each unique nucleotide sequence was treated as a clone and annotated with V, D and J genes, copy number and frequency. Sequences were labeled productive if in frame, and non-productive if out of frame or containing stop codons. As previously described, Shannon's entropy was used to calculate clonality. The predicted amino acid sequences of productive clones were used to derive mean CDR3 Kyte-Doolittle hydropathy. Hierarchical clustering of scaled V gene usage was performed with the R hclust function using Manhattan distance and complete linkage. Sharing of clones by CDR3 amino acid sequence was evaluated through resampling of 12 repertoires per group over 100 rounds. Repertoires were searched for roughly 70 published EBV-specific and 200 to 300 published CMV-specific TCRbeta sequences. A couple of CVID samples that yielded fewer than 10,000 sequences were excluded from the analysis, so 42 CVID repertoires were retained. This immuneACCESS table, as held by TCRdb, lists in-frame sequences with V and J called but not all clones. Of the missing ones, under half trace to an unresolved V gene in checked studies; the others have no known cause. V and J calls and clone size are as listed in that table; D and trimming were resolved from the DNA. For this sample, 25,000 to 30,000 clones appear and none is a singleton. The biggest ten clones account for approximately 3% of the sample.

CVID was diagnosed by standard criteria: serum IgG, IgA and/or IgM reduced below normal range, plus specific antibody deficiency. There were about 42 subjects in the CVID group (roughly 15 female and approximately 30 male), ranging in age from roughly 9 to 70 years, with a mean age of around 40. Predominantly Caucasian heritage was noted among both the CVID patients and the healthy controls. Replacement immunoglobulin therapy had been administered to all CVID subjects for at least one year at the time of study participation. At the time of blood collection, no CVID subject was ill or was being treated with immunomodulatory or immunosuppressive medication. Heparinized peripheral whole blood samples of about 5 to 9 ml were collected from each donor. Genomic DNA from adults with common variable immune deficiency (CVID) and from healthy adult controls was the source for sequencing TCRbeta CDR3 repertoires. Diluted blood was density-centrifuged over Hypaque 1077 or Ficoll-Paque to isolate peripheral blood mononuclear cells. Genomic DNA was extracted from unsorted mononuclear cells by Qiagen column purification or by a centrifugation-based method.

A word on this clone: Its antigen is still unknown. The CDR3 extends 3 residues past the end of the read, so its final part is completed from the germline J gene.

The specimen was peripheral blood mononuclear cells. This sequence was found in a human donor with common variable immunodeficiency. This chain is built from TRBV7-3 and TRBJ2-7; 9 bases in between match TRBD1. The CDR3 DNA, read in part, is TGTGCCAGCAGCACCGGGACAGGGTATTCCTACGAG. The encoded protein is CASSTGTGYSYE. The CDR3 as a whole reads CASSTGTGYSYEQYF.